This T cell receptor (beta chain) was sequenced in a study of identical twins. General study results and limits: The abundant beta clonotypes from cord blood had fewer insertions, and memory repertoires had none of this.

This CDR3 is 14 amino acids long. V lost 6 bases, J lost 2 bases, and 13 bases lay in between. Per the germline V gene, CDR1 is SNHLY and CDR2 is FYNNEI. This clonotype was seen a few times. Its antigen is not identified. cDNA molecules carried unique molecular identifiers, and template switching added a universal primer site. TCRdb re-called the 5' RACE reads with MiXCR, one entry per CDR3 protein. The data show 520,000 or so distinct CDR3 sequences, under 25% seen once. The same sample was also studied in work on T cells expressing NK-cell markers. In that study: Seven donors tested HCMV-seropositive and one tested seronegative among the eight sequenced.

This clonotype originated in a woman aged 18-30 years in good health. The chain carries TRBV2 and TRBJ1-2; perhaps TRBD1 as D (5 bases). Sequencing was carried out using CD4+ T cells sorted from blood. The CDR3: CASRPPDSNYGYTF. DNA for the CDR3: TGTGCCAGCAGACCACCCGACAGCAACTATGGCTACACCTTC.